What follows are 12 T cell receptor beta chains derived from one specimen sequenced in a study of blood T cell repertoires in COVID-19 (dated by TCRdb to 2018 to 2020). Libraries were built with the immunoSEQ multiplex PCR assay. What TCRdb holds here is the immuneACCESS table cut down to in-frame rearrangements. Part of the clones is not present; checked against another copy, under half of the missing clones reflect an unresolved V gene, and the others are unexplained. This sample holds 70,000 to 100,000 clones; approximately 82% were observed only once. Around 7.2% of the sample is taken by the ten largest. The material sequenced was peripheral blood. The receptors were gathered from a man aged 50 or older with active or convalescent COVID-19.

The chain joins TRBV7-2 to TRBJ2-5; D is unclear. The V gene lost 0 bases and the J gene lost 4 bases, with 15 bases spanning the gap. Germline loops: CDR1 SGHTA, CDR2 FQGNSA. This CDR3 comprises 16 residues. CDR3 amino acids: CASSLARYLSGETQYF. The DNA for the CDR3 is TGTGCCAGCAGCTTAGCGCGGTACTTATCTGGAGAGACCCAGTACTTC.

V and J are TRBV7-2 and TRBJ2-1, with D tentatively TRBD1 (6 bases). Trimming stripped 5 bases from V and 4 bases from J, with 18 bases between. The CDR3 is made up of 16 amino acids. Germline V lookup: CDR1 SGHTA, CDR2 FQGNSA. The CDR3 sequence is CASSPGQLEIYNEQFF. DNA of the CDR3: TGTGCCAGCAGCCCCGGACAGCTCGAGATATACAATGAGCAGTTCTTC.

The CDR3 protein is CASNWGATDTQYF. In nucleotides, the CDR3 is TGTGCCAGCAACTGGGGAGCAACAGATACGCAGTATTTT. The chain employs TRBV2 and TRBJ2-3; the D gene is possibly TRBD2 (5 bases). Germline-derived CDR1 and CDR2 are SNHLY and FYNNEI. The CDR3 has 13 residues. V lost 7 bases, J lost 3 bases, and 11 bases lay in between.

CDR3 in amino acids: CASSPDSPYEQYF. The CDR3 nucleotides read TGCGCCAGCAGCCCGGACAGTCCCTACGAGCAGTACTTC. V is TRBV5-1 and J is TRBJ2-7; a possible D gene is TRBD1 (6 bases). Germline values: CDR1 SGHRS, CDR2 YFSETQ. This CDR3 has 13 amino acids. The V and J ends lost 4 bases and 2 bases respectively, with 10 bases between them.

This chain joins TRBV28 and TRBJ2-1; 7 positions agree with TRBD2. Per germline, CDR1 MDHEN and CDR2 SYDVKM. This CDR3 is built from 15 residues. V was clipped by 3 bases and J by 0 bases; unmatched bases: 2. The CDR3 protein is CASSLGGVSYNEQFF. CDR3 nucleotides: TGTGCCAGCAGTTTGGGGGGGGTCTCCTACAATGAGCAGTTCTTC.

In its sample, this clone was seen once. The chain joins TRBV3-1 (or the pseudogene TRBV3-2) to TRBJ1-1; D may be TRBD1 (5 bases). CDR1 and CDR2 (germline): LGHDT, YNNKEL (reference sequence). V lost 1 base and J 10 bases, leaving 19 bases between the germline ends. This CDR3 has 15 amino acids. The chain's CDR3 is CASSQGNQGGYRAFF. CDR3 in DNA: TGTGCCAGCAGCCAAGGAAATCAGGGAGGATATCGAGCTTTCTTT.

The chain has TRBV6-2 or TRBV6-3 and TRBJ1-1, with 7 bases identical to TRBD1. This CDR3 is built from 17 residues. Germline V gene data show CDR1 as MNHEY and CDR2 as SVGEGT. V lost 4 bases and J lost 0; bases outside the gene matches: 11. CDR3 DNA sequence: TGTGCCAGCAGTTGGTCAGACAGGGCAACCATGAACACTGAAGCTTTCTTT. Encoded protein: CASSWSDRATMNTEAFF.

The V gene is TRBV2, the J gene TRBJ1-3; 7 nucleotides line up with TRBD1. Per the germline V gene, CDR1 is SNHLY and CDR2 is FYNNEI. The CDR3 is 14 amino acids. The trim removed 6 bases at V and 1 base at J, leaving 3 bases unmatched. The CDR3 region has the DNA TGTGCCAGCAGACAGACAGGGTCTGGAAACACCATATATTTT. It is translated as CASRQTGSGNTIYF. Together with reference TRBV2 and TRBJ1-3, the CDR3 gives the full variable domain: EPEVTQTPSHQVTQMGQEVILRCVPISNHLYFYWYRQILGQKVEFLVSFYNNEISEKSEIFDDQFSVERPDGSNFTLKIRSTKLEDSAMYFCASRQTGSGNTIYFGEGSWLTVV.

This clone was observed a few times. V is TRBV5-1 and J is TRBJ1-3; 11 nucleotides match TRBD1. The J segment lost 0 bases and the V segment lost 2 bases, leaving 10 bases of the junction unmatched. Germline V gene sequence: CDR1 SGHRS, CDR2 YFSETQ. The CDR3 extends over 19 amino acids. The CDR3 coding sequence is TGCGCCAGCAGCTTAGGGACAGGGGGATCGGTGAGCTCTGGAAACACCATATATTTT. The encoded protein is CASSLGTGGSVSSGNTIYF.

The chain employs TRBV3-1 (or the pseudogene TRBV3-2) and TRBJ1-2, with D uncertain. The CDR3 sequence is 12 residues long. CDR1 is LGHDT and CDR2 is YNNKEL in the germline V gene (reference sequence). Trimming left V 3 bases short and J 8 bases short, with 10 bases between. CDR3: CASSQGERGYTF. The DNA of the CDR3 is TGTGCCAGCAGCCAGGGTGAGCGCGGCTACACCTTC.

The rearrangement joins TRBV7-9 to TRBJ2-3; 7 bases fit TRBD2. V shed 0 bases and J 2 bases; nucleotides not matched to a gene: 2. CDR1 is SEHNR and CDR2 is FQNEAQ in the germline V gene (reference sequence). The CDR3 spans 15 residues. The CDR3 DNA reads TGTGCCAGCAGCTTAGCCCTAGCGGACACAGATACGCAGTATTTT. This gives the protein CASSLALADTDTQYF. The entire variable domain, with the rest obtained from reference TRBV7-9 and TRBJ2-3, is as follows: DTGVSQNPRHKITKRGQNVTFRCDPISEHNRLYWYRQTLGQGPEFLTYFQNEAQLEKSRLLSDRFSAERPKGSFSTLEIQRTEQGDSAMYLCASSLALADTDTQYFGPGTRLTVL.

V usage is TRBV6-5 and J usage is TRBJ1-1; maybe TRBD1 (6 bases). The germline CDR1 and CDR2 sequences are MNHEY and SVGAGI. The CDR3 has 11 residues. Trimming left V 0 bases short and J 10 bases short, with 6 bases between. Written as DNA, the CDR3 is TGTGCCAGCAGTTACTCGGGGGCAGCTTTCTTT. Residues: CASSYSGAAFF.